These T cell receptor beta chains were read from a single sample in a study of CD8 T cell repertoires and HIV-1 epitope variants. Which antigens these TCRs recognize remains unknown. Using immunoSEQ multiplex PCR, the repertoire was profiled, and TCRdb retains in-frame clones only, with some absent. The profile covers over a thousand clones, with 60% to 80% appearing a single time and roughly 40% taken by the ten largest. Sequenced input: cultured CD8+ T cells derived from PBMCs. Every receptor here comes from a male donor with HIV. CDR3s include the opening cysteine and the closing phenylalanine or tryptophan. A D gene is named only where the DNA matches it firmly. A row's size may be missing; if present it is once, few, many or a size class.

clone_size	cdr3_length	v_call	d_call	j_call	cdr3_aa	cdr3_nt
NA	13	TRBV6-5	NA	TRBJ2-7	CASSYSQGYEQYF	TGTGCCAGCAGTTACTCACAGGGCTACGAGCAGTACTTC
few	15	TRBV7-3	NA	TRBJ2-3	CASSLIAESTDTQYF	TGTGCCAGCAGCTTAATAGCGGAGAGCACAGATACGCAGTATTTT
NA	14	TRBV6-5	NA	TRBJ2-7	CASSPGPTGNEQYF	TGTGCCAGCAGTCCGGGACCCACCGGGAACGAGCAGTACTTC
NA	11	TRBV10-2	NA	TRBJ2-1	CASSTGNEQFF	TGCGCCAGCAGTACAGGGAATGAGCAGTTCTTC
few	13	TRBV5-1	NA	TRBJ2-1	CASSHNSGNEQFF	TGCGCCAGCAGCCACAATAGCGGCAATGAGCAGTTCTTC
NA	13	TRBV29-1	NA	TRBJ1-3	CSVVLPSGNTIYF	TGCAGCGTTGTACTTCCCTCTGGAAACACCATATATTTT
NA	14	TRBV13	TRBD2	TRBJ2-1	CASSPRGAANEQFF	TGTGCCAGCAGCCCGCGGGGGGCGGCAAATGAGCAGTTCTTC
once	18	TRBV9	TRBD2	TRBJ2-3	CASSVGWAGGEGTDTQYF	TGTGCCAGCAGCGTAGGTTGGGCGGGAGGAGAAGGCACAGATACGCAGTATTTT
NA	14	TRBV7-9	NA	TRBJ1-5	CASSLEGNNQPQHF	TGTGCCAGCAGCTTAGAGGGAAACAATCAGCCCCAGCATTTT
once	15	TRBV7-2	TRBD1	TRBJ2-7	CASSSRTGIVYEQYF	TGTGCCAGCAGCTCAAGGACAGGGATCGTCTACGAGCAGTACTTC
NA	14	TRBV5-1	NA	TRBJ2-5	CASSLFIESETQYF	TGCGCCAGCAGCTTGTTTATAGAATCGGAGACCCAGTACTTC
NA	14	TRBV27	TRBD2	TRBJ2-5	CASSPTSAQETQYF	TGTGCCAGCAGTCCCACTAGCGCTCAAGAGACCCAGTACTTC
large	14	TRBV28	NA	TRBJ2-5	CASSSPLGGETQYF	TGTGCCAGCAGTTCACCCCTGGGGGGAGAGACCCAGTACTTC
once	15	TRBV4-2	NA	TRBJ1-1	CASSQVSGRDIEAFF	TGTGCCAGCAGCCAAGTAAGTGGCAGGGATATCGAAGCTTTCTTT
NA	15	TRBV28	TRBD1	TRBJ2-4	CASASGTGDKNIQYF	TGTGCCAGCGCGTCCGGGACAGGGGATAAAAACATTCAGTACTTC
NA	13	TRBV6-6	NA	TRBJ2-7	CASRPIGGYEQYF	TGTGCCAGCAGACCTATTGGGGGCTACGAGCAGTACTTC
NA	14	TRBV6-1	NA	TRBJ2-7	CASSDQGSSYEQYF	TGTGCCAGCAGTGATCAGGGAAGCTCCTACGAGCAGTACTTC
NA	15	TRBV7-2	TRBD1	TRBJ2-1	CASSLVGGAYNEQFF	TGTGCCAGCAGCTTAGTAGGGGGCGCCTACAATGAGCAGTTCTTC
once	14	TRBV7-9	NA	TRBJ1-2	CASSSLWGNYGYTF	TGTGCCAGCAGCTCCCTTTGGGGTAACTATGGCTACACCTTC
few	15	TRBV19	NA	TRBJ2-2	CASSLWEVSTGELFF	TGTGCCAGTAGTTTGTGGGAGGTTAGCACCGGGGAGCTGTTTTTT
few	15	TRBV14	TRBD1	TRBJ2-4	CASSQDQGAVNIQYF	TGTGCCAGCAGCCAAGACCAGGGGGCGGTGAACATTCAGTACTTC
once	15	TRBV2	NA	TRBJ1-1	CASSEGQGRETEAFF	TGTGCCAGCAGTGAAGGGCAGGGAAGGGAGACTGAAGCTTTCTTT
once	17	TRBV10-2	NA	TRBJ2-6	CASSPWCTQSRANVLTF	TGCGCCAGCAGTCCATGGTGCACTCAAAGTCGGGCCAACGTCCTGACTTTC
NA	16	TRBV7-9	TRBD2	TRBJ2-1	CASSLVREGLGAEQFF	TGTGCCAGCAGCTTAGTTCGGGAGGGCCTTGGCGCTGAGCAGTTCTTC
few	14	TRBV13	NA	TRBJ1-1	CASSPKRASTEAFF	TGTGCCAGCAGCCCCAAGAGGGCTTCCACTGAAGCTTTCTTT
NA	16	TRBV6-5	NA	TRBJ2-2	CASSSERQANTGELFF	TGTGCCAGCAGTTCCGAGCGGCAAGCGAACACCGGGGAGCTGTTTTTT
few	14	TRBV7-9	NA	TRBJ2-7	CASSPDSQIYEQYF	TGTGCCAGCAGCCCGGACAGCCAGATCTACGAGCAGTACTTC
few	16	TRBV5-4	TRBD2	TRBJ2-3	CASSGGGTRGTDTQYF	TGTGCCAGCAGCGGGGGAGGGACGAGGGGCACAGATACGCAGTATTTT
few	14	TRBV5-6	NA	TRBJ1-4	CASSLAQEGEKLFF	TGTGCCAGCAGCTTGGCACAGGAAGGCGAAAAACTGTTTTTT
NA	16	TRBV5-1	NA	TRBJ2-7	CASSLGVGLAQDEQYF	TGCGCCAGCAGCTTGGGGGTTGGACTGGCTCAGGACGAGCAGTACTTC
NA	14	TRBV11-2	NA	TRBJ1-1	CASSLGQGITEAFF	TGTGCCAGCAGCTTAGGCCAGGGGATCACTGAAGCTTTCTTT
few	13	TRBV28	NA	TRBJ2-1	CASSLEEDNEQFF	TGTGCCAGCAGTCTAGAGGAGGACAATGAGCAGTTCTTC
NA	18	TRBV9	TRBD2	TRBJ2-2	CASSVAKTSGMNTGELFF	TGTGCCAGCAGCGTAGCTAAAACTAGCGGGATGAACACCGGGGAGCTGTTTTTT
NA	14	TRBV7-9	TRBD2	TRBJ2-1	CASSFGTSGTEQFF	TGTGCCAGCAGCTTTGGGACTAGCGGGACAGAGCAGTTCTTC
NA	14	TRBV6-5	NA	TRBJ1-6	CASSTGTDNSPLHF	TGTGCCAGCAGTACCGGGACTGATAATTCACCCCTCCACTTT
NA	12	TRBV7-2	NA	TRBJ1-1	CASSLGNPEAFF	TGTGCCAGCAGCTTGGGTAACCCTGAAGCTTTCTTT
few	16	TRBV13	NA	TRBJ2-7	CASSLGPPTASYEQYF	TGTGCCAGCAGCTTGGGACCGCCGACTGCCTCCTACGAGCAGTACTTC
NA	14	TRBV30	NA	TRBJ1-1	CAWSLWDFDLEAFF	TGTGCCTGGAGTCTTTGGGACTTTGACCTTGAAGCTTTCTTT
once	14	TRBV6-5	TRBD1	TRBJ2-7	CASSPGQGAYEQYF	TGTGCCAGCAGCCCCGGACAGGGGGCCTACGAGCAGTACTTC
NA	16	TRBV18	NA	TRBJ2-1	CASSPDKGPQYNEQFF	TGTGCCAGCTCACCGGACAAGGGCCCACAATACAATGAGCAGTTCTTC
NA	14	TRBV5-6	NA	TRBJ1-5	CASSFRGGRQPQHF	TGTGCCAGCAGCTTTAGGGGGGGGCGGCAGCCCCAGCATTTT
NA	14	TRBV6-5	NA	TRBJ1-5	CASSTGKYNQPQHF	TGTGCCAGCAGTACAGGGAAATACAATCAGCCCCAGCATTTT
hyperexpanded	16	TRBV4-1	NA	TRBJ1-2	CASSQDPPDLDYGYTF	TGCGCCAGCAGCCAAGATCCCCCAGACTTGGACTATGGCTACACCTTC